These 6 T cell receptor beta chains originate from one sample sequenced in a study of cytomegalovirus exposure and HLA in healthy donors. PCR was performed using 60 Vbeta and 13 Jbeta primers. Data came from immunoSEQ multiplex PCR; TCRdb stores just in-frame clones and leaves some out. The repertoire consists of approximately 220,000 clones, with about 77% occurring once and the leading ten covering 1.8%. Specimen: PBMCs. Source of these receptors: a woman aged 25 to 39 in good health and CMV-seronegative.

This rearrangement joins TRBV6-6 to TRBJ1-2; 7 bases are shared with TRBD1. This CDR3 comprises 12 residues. The V and J ends lost 7 bases and 5 bases, in that order; junction bases with no gene match: 4. CDR1 is MNHNY, CDR2 SVGAGI, per germline (reference sequence). The CDR3 region has the DNA TGTGCCAGCACCACACAGGGGTATGGCTACACCTTC. It encodes CASTTQGYGYTF.

The chain is built from TRBV5-8 and TRBJ1-2, with 8 bases fitting TRBD1. After removal of 4 bases from V and 4 bases from J, the junction contained 6 bases not matched to a gene. The CDR3 extends over 14 amino acids. CDR1 and CDR2 from the germline V gene are SGHTS and YDEGEE. The CDR3 sequence: CASSRDRIFYGYTF. The CDR3 DNA sequence: TGTGCCAGCAGCCGGGACAGGATTTTCTATGGCTACACCTTC.

This rearrangement joins TRBV28 to TRBJ2-7; 8 nucleotides agree with TRBD2. The CDR3 is 14 residues long. Germline V gene sequence: CDR1 MDHEN, CDR2 SYDVKM. Trimming removed 6 bases from V and 0 bases from J; junction bases left unmatched: 4. The DNA for the CDR3 is TGTGCCAGCAGACCAACTAGCGGCTCCTACGAGCAGTACTTC. Its translation is CASRPTSGSYEQYF.

This chain connects TRBV30 to TRBJ2-7; a possible D gene is TRBD2 (5 bases). The V end lost 4 bases, the J end lost 2 bases, and 18 bases lay between the germline ends. CDR3 length: 15 amino acids. Germline CDR1 and CDR2: GTSNPN and SVGIG (reference sequence). The CDR3 nucleotides are TGTGCCTGGACCTTGCCGGGGAGCGGACCCTACGAGCAGTACTTC. Translated: CAWTLPGSGPYEQYF.

The chain carries TRBV5-5 and TRBJ1-1; D unclear. The germline V gene has CDR1 SGHKS and CDR2 YYEKEE (reference sequence). This CDR3 has 14 residues. Trimming took 1 base from V and 7 from J, leaving 14 bases between them. DNA for the CDR3: TGTGCCAGCAGCTTGATCGAATGGAGTCTTGAAGCTTTCTTT. This sequence encodes CASSLIEWSLEAFF.

The genes are TRBV14 and TRBJ2-5, with TRBD2 matching over 10 bases. This CDR3 is built from 15 residues. The V segment lost 3 bases and the J segment 5 bases; nucleotides outside the gene matches: 6. Per germline, CDR1 SGHDN and CDR2 FVKESK. CDR3: CASSHILAGTETQYF. Here the CDR3 DNA reads TGTGCCAGCAGCCATATACTAGCGGGAACTGAGACCCAGTACTTC.